This is a list of T cell receptor beta chains from one sample in a study of breast tumors, draining lymph nodes, adjacent tissues. MiXCR, run by TCRdb on the multiplex PCR reads, gives a single entry per CDR3 protein. The repertoire holds roughly 220,000 distinct CDR3 sequences, with less than 35% as singletons. Sequenced sample: axillary lymph node tissue. The source is a female donor with breast cancer. Some clones in this sample may be carry-over from other donors' samples. CDR3s leave out the opening cysteine and the closing phenylalanine or tryptophan. D genes are given only for firm matches.

D gene,J gene,CDR3 length,V gene,CDR3 protein
TRBD1,TRBJ1-2,12,TRBV6-5,ASSSTGDGYGYT
.,TRBJ2-1,12,TRBV19,ASSIGTRTNEQF
.,TRBJ1-6,14,TRBV10-2,ASSESTHPGIAPLH
.,TRBJ1-1,13,TRBV11-1,ASSLAHLPNTEAF
TRBD1,TRBJ2-3,13,TRBV24-1,ATELGTGGGDTQY
TRBD1,TRBJ1-2,14,TRBV6-1,ASSEGRDSALYGYT
.,TRBJ2-2,14,TRBV3-1,ASSQGPVLNTGELF
TRBD2,TRBJ2-1,14,TRBV20-1,SANLRTSGRYNEQF
TRBD1,TRBJ2-7,12,TRBV7-9,AVQGQGGTYEQY
.,TRBJ1-6,11,TRBV3-1,ASSRQDFEPLH
.,TRBJ1-6,13,TRBV20-1,SASEQGGNNSPLH
TRBD2,TRBJ2-3,14,TRBV4-2,ASSKGTSGATDTQY
TRBD2,TRBJ2-3,13,TRBV28,ASSLWASGRYTQY
.,TRBJ2-5,8,TRBV20-1,SATTETQY
.,TRBJ2-3,14,TRBV6-5,ASSLGPSKGADTQY
.,TRBJ2-1,12,TRBV29-1,SPFRDVLIDEQF
.,TRBJ1-5,13,TRBV20-1,SASDSSTDTQPQH
TRBD2,TRBJ2-3,15,TRBV6-2/TRBV6-3,ASRTGGLAGGPSTQY
TRBD1,TRBJ2-3,10,TRBV12-3/TRBV12-4,AGSTGGDTQY
.,TRBJ2-7,12,TRBV10-3,AISSTGPSYEQY
.,TRBJ1-2,13,TRBV2,ASSESGGPNYGYT
TRBD1,TRBJ2-2,12,TRBV18,ASSRQQGTGELF
.,TRBJ1-5,14,TRBV7-8,ASSPLAGSSNQPQH
TRBD1,TRBJ1-5,12,TRBV6-6,ASSFGQGSQPQH
.,TRBJ1-1,11,TRBV29-1,SLGRNSNTEAF
.,TRBJ1-5,13,TRBV30,AWSVGSGVNQPQH
.,TRBJ1-1,10,TRBV11-2,ASSFGDTEAF
.,.,12,TRBV4-3,ASSLVASTDTQH
TRBD2,TRBJ2-7,13,TRBV2,ASSWTSGSSYEQY
.,TRBJ2-1,11,TRBV4-2,ASSRGRQAEQF
.,TRBJ1-4,12,TRBV28,ASSLPATNEKLF
TRBD1,TRBJ1-2,12,TRBV5-1,ASSSTGTGDGYT
TRBD1,TRBJ1-5,11,TRBV20-1,SARQGASQPQH
.,TRBJ1-6,9,TRBV20-1,SARLGSPLH
TRBD2,TRBJ2-7,16,TRBV7-2,ASSLQTSGGKSPYEQY
TRBD2,TRBJ2-7,12,TRBV14,ASSRGLAGDEQY
.,TRBJ2-1,11,TRBV2,ASSEGQGGEQF
.,TRBJ2-2,14,TRBV12-3/TRBV12-4,ASTNTATEPTGELF
.,TRBJ2-3,14,TRBV24-1,ATSDLSQGISDTQY
TRBD2,TRBJ2-5,13,TRBV20-1,SARTSGGLQETQY